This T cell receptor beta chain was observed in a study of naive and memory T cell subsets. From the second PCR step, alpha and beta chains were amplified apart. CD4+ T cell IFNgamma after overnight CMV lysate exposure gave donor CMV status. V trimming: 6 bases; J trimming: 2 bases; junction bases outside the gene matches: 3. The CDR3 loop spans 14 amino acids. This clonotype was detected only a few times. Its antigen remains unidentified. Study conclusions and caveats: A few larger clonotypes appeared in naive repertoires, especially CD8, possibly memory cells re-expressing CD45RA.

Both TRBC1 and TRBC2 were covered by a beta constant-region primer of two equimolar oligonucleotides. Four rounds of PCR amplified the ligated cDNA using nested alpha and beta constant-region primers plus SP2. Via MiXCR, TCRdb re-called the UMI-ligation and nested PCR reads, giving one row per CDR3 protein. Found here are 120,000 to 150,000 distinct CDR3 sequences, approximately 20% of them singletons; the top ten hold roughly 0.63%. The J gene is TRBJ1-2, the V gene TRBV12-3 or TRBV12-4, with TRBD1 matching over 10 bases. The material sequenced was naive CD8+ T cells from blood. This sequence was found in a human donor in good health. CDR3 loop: CASRPTGGNYGYTF. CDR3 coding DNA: TGTGCCAGCAGGCCGACAGGGGGCAACTATGGCTACACCTTC.